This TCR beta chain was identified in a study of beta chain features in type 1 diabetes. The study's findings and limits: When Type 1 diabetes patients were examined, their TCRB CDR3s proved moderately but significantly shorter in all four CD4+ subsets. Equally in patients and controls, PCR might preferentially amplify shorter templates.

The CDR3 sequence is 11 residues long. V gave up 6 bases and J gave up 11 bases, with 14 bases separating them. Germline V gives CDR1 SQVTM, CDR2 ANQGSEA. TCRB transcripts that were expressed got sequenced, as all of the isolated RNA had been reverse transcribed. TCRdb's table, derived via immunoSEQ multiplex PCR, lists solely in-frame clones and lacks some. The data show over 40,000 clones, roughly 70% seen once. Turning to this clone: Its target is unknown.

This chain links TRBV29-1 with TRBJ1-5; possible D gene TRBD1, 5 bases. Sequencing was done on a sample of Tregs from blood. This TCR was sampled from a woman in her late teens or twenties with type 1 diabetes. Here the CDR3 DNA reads TGCAGCGTGAGGCAGGGTATGTCCCAGCATTTT. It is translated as CSVRQGMSQHF.